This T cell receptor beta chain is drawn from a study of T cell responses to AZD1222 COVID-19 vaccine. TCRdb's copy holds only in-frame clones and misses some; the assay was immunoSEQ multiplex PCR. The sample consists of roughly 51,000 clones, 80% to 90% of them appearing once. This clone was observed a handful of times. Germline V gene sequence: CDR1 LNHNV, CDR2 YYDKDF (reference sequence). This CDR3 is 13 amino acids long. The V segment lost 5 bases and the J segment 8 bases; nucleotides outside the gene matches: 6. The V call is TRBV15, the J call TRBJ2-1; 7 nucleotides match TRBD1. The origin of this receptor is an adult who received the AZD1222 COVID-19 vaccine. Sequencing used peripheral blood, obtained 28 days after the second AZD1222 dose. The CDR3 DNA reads TGTGCCACCAGCGGGGGACAGACATATGAGCAGTTCTTC. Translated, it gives CATSGGQTYEQFF. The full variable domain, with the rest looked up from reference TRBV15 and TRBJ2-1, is DAMVIQNPRYQVTQFGKPVTLSCSQTLNHNVMYWYQQKSSQAPKLLFHYYDKDFNNEADTPDNFQSRRPNTSFCFLDIRSPGLGDTAMYLCATSGGQTYEQFFGPGTRLTVL.